The 9 T cell receptor beta chains below all came from one sample that was sequenced in a study of blood T cell repertoires in COVID-19. Only in-frame clones appear in the TCRdb table, and some are missing; sequencing was by immunoSEQ multiplex PCR. This table holds a few hundred thousand clones, about 86% found once. Sequencing was performed on PBMCs or T cells enriched from blood (not recorded which). These receptors were obtained from a man aged 25 to 45 with acute COVID-19.

The chain joins TRBV6-5 to TRBJ1-2; maybe TRBD1 (6 bases). Germline CDR1 is MNHEY and CDR2 is SVGAGI. V lost 2 bases and J lost 2, with 12 bases in between. The CDR3 is made up of 15 amino acids. CDR3 region: CASSYEGTPNYGYTF. CDR3 DNA sequence: TGTGCCAGCAGTTACGAAGGGACACCGAACTATGGCTACACCTTC.

This rearrangement joins TRBV11-3 to TRBJ2-7, with a possible D match to TRBD2 (5 bases). The germline CDR1 and CDR2 sequences are SGHNT and YENEEA. Trimming cost V 5 bases and J 0 bases, with 14 bases left between them. This CDR3 is 15 amino acids long. CDR3 loop: CASSLRGTVSYEQYV. CDR3 bases: TGTGCCAGCAGCCTCCGGGGAACGGTCTCCTACGAGCAGTACGTC.

V usage is TRBV28 and J usage is TRBJ1-2; the D is unclear. Germline lookup yields CDR1 MDHEN and CDR2 SYDVKM. V lost 2 bases to trimming and J lost 6 bases, with 7 bases between them. CDR3 length equals 12 residues. CDR3 residues: CASSLVVDGYTF. The CDR3 bases are TGTGCCAGCAGTTTAGTAGTAGATGGCTACACCTTC.

J is TRBJ2-3 and V is TRBV19; maybe TRBD1 (6 bases). There are 12 residues in the CDR3. V lost 10 bases to trimming and J lost 1 base, with 9 bases between them. Germline V gene sequence: CDR1 LNHDA, CDR2 SQIVND (reference sequence). The CDR3 here is CATRQGTDTQYF. The CDR3 nucleotides are TGTGCCACCCGACAGGGCACAGATACGCAGTATTTT.

This clone was found once. V usage is TRBV7-9 and J usage is TRBJ1-2, with 7 bases aligning to TRBD1. The germline CDR1 and CDR2 sequences are SEHNR and FQNEAQ (reference sequence). The CDR3 sequence is 13 residues long. J was trimmed by 10 bases and V by 8 bases; bases with no gene match: 13. Written as DNA, the CDR3 is TGTGCCAGCCGGCTCGTGACAGGGCTTGTCTACACCTTC. This sequence encodes CASRLVTGLVYTF.

The J gene is TRBJ1-1, the V gene TRBV29-1; possible D gene TRBD1, 6 bases. The V and J ends lost 7 bases and 4 bases respectively, with 19 bases between them. Germline assignment: CDR1 SQVTM and CDR2 ANQGSEA. The CDR3 length is 14 residues. Here the CDR3 DNA reads TGCAGCGGGATCACAGGGACCAAGGGCACTGAAGCTTTCTTT. It codes for CSGITGTKGTEAFF.

The rearrangement links TRBV28 to TRBJ1-5, with 9 bases fitting TRBD1. Germline values: CDR1 MDHEN, CDR2 SYDVKM. The junction had 5 bases not matched to a gene; V was cut back by 10 bases and J by 4 bases. The CDR3 runs 13 residues. The DNA of the CDR3 is TGTGCCACCCCCGGGACAGGGAATCAGCCCCAGCATTTT. This codes for CATPGTGNQPQHF.

V gene TRBV12-5 combines with J gene TRBJ1-3, with D perhaps TRBD1 (6 bases). The CDR3 covers 15 residues. In germline, CDR1 is LGHNT, CDR2 FRNRAP. V was shortened by 3 bases and J by 7 bases, with 16 bases between the two germline ends. In DNA form, the CDR3 reads TGTGCTAGTGGTTTAAGCACAGGGTCCCTGAACACCATATATTTT. Translating it yields CASGLSTGSLNTIYF. Full variable domain (missing parts from reference TRBV12-5 and TRBJ1-3): DARVTQTPRHKVTEMGQEVTMRCQPILGHNTVFWYRQTMMQGLELLAYFRNRAPLDDSGMPKDRFSAEMPDATLATLKIQPSEPRDSAVYFCASGLSTGSLNTIYFGEGSWLTVV.

A word on this clone: The sample contains more than one DNA sequence encoding this CDR3. V and J are TRBV5-1 and TRBJ2-3; possible D gene TRBD2, 5 bases. Per the germline V gene, CDR1 is SGHRS and CDR2 is YFSETQ. The CDR3 has 14 residues. V lost 0 bases to trimming and J lost 2 bases, with 7 bases between them. CDR3 nucleotides: TGCGCCAGCAGCTTGGACGGACTCACAGATACGCAGTATTTT. It specifies CASSLDGLTDTQYF.